These T cell receptor beta chains were read from a single sample in a study of low-dose radiotherapy and immunotherapy resistance in tumors. From the reads, TCRdb called clonotypes with MiXCR, one entry per CDR3 protein. The sample lists about 64,000 distinct CDR3 sequences, about 26% occurring once. Sequencing used PBMCs, obtained before treatment. These TCRs come from a male donor with rectosigmoid adenocarcinoma. Both conserved end residues are part of each CDR3. A D gene is named only where the DNA matches it firmly. Size tells how often a clone was seen (once, few, many) or the class of an expanded clone, and some rows leave it out.

V gene	J gene	D gene	clone size	CDR3 protein	CDR3 DNA
TRBV6-5	TRBJ2-7	TRBD2	medium-sized	CASSALAEMEVYEQYF	TGTGCCAGCAGTGCCCTAGCGGAGATGGAGGTCTACGAGCAGTACTTC
TRBV6-2/TRBV6-3	TRBJ2-1	TRBD2	NA	CASSYRAGDRGEQFF	TGTGCCAGCAGTTATCGCGCGGGAGATAGGGGTGAGCAGTTCTTC
TRBV11-2	TRBJ2-5	NA	many	CASSTRQGTTRETQYF	TGTGCCAGCAGCACTAGACAGGGGACTACGCGGGAGACCCAGTACTTC
TRBV6-5	TRBJ2-7	TRBD2	few	CASSSGTSFEQYF	TGTGCCAGCAGTTCCGGGACTAGCTTCGAGCAGTACTTC
TRBV28	TRBJ2-7	TRBD1	many	CASSSTGTGYDEQYF	TGTGCCAGCAGTTCCACCGGGACAGGGTATGACGAGCAGTACTTC
TRBV6-5	TRBJ2-3	TRBD1	NA	CASSSAGGEGGTQYF	TGTGCCAGCTCTTCCGCAGGGGGCGAGGGAGGTACGCAGTATTTT
TRBV7-9	TRBJ1-1	TRBD1	many	CASSPNPGQGARDTEAFF	TGTGCCAGCAGCCCGAATCCGGGACAGGGGGCGCGGGACACTGAAGCTTTCTTT
TRBV18	TRBJ2-7	TRBD1	many	CASSPLQGTGEQYF	TGTGCCAGCTCACCTTTACAGGGGACCGGCGAGCAGTACTTC
TRBV13	TRBJ1-3	NA	many	CASSRGNTIYF	TGTGCCAGCAGCCGCGGAAACACCATATATTTT
TRBV6-2/TRBV6-3	TRBJ2-3	TRBD2	many	CASSYVLGLAKADTQYF	TGTGCCAGCAGTTACGTGTTAGGACTAGCGAAGGCAGATACGCAGTATTTT
TRBV6-5	TRBJ2-3	NA	NA	CASSGGRGSTDTQYF	TGTGCCAGCAGTGGGGGTCGGGGGAGCACAGATACGCAGTATTTT
TRBV6-5	TRBJ2-7	TRBD1	NA	CASTHRDRPLEQYF	TGTGCCAGCACTCACCGGGACAGACCACTCGAGCAGTACTTC
TRBV20-1	TRBJ1-2	NA	NA	CSARVNFPNYGYTF	TGCAGTGCTAGAGTTAACTTCCCGAACTATGGCTACACCTTC
TRBV5-4	TRBJ2-3	TRBD2	many	CASSPGGGSSTDTQYF	TGTGCCAGCAGCCCCGGGGGGGGTTCTAGCACAGATACGCAGTATTTT
TRBV6-2/TRBV6-3	TRBJ2-1	NA	NA	CASTLDGSSYNEQFF	TGTGCCAGCACCCTTGACGGGAGCTCCTACAATGAGCAGTTCTTC
TRBV27	TRBJ2-1	NA	many	CASSIGGRSYNEQFF	TGTGCCAGCAGCATTGGCGGGCGCTCCTACAATGAGCAGTTCTTC
TRBV28	TRBJ2-7	TRBD1	NA	CASSQTGGNGEQYF	TGTGCCAGCAGTCAGACAGGGGGAAATGGGGAGCAGTACTTC
TRBV7-2	TRBJ2-3	TRBD2	many	CASSLGVSSGSTDTQYF	TGTGCCAGCAGCTTAGGTGTTTCTAGCGGGAGTACAGATACGCAGTATTTT
TRBV7-2	TRBJ1-5	NA	many	CASGTLGASNQPQHF	TGTGCCAGCGGAACCTTAGGGGCGAGCAATCAGCCCCAGCATTTT
TRBV20-1	TRBJ1-2	TRBD1	many	CSASQGAESYGYTF	TGCAGTGCATCTCAGGGGGCCGAGTCCTATGGCTACACCTTC
TRBV6-2/TRBV6-3	TRBJ2-3	NA	many	CASSYSAGPFMTGTDTQYF	TGTGCCAGCAGTTACTCCGCAGGGCCCTTTATGACGGGCACAGATACGCAGTATTTT
TRBV5-1	TRBJ2-1	NA	NA	CASSFYRENNEQFF	TGCGCCAGCAGCTTCTACAGGGAGAACAATGAGCAGTTCTTC
TRBV5-1	TRBJ2-3	NA	NA	CASRDSLWGTDTQYF	TGCGCCAGCAGGGACAGCCTTTGGGGCACAGATACGCAGTATTTT
TRBV18	TRBJ2-7	NA	many	CASSPRTDPYEQYF	TGTGCCAGCTCACCCCGGACAGACCCCTACGAGCAGTACTTC
TRBV24-1	TRBJ2-3	TRBD2	NA	CATSDPGLAGAGDTQYF	TGTGCCACCAGTGATCCGGGACTAGCGGGAGCTGGAGATACGCAGTATTTT
TRBV10-3	TRBJ2-7	TRBD1	NA	CATRTGNPYEQYF	TGTGCCACCCGGACAGGTAACCCCTACGAGCAGTACTTC
TRBV28	TRBJ2-7	NA	NA	CASSKSGGASYEQYF	TGTGCCAGCAGTAAAAGTGGGGGGGCCTCCTACGAGCAGTACTTC
TRBV7-2	TRBJ1-6	NA	many	CASSPYYNSPLHF	TGTGCCAGCAGCCCTTACTATAATTCACCCCTCCACTTT